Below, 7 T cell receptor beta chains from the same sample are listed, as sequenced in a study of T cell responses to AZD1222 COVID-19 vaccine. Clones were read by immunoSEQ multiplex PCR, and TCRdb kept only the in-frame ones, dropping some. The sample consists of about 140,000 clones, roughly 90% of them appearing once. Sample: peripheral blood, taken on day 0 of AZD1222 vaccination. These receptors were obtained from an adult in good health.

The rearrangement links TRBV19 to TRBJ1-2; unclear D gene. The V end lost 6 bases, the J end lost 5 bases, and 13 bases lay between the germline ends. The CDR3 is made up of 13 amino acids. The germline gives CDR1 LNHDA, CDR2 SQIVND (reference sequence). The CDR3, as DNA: TGTGCCAGTAGAAACCTGGACCATTATGGCTACACCTTC. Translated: CASRNLDHYGYTF.

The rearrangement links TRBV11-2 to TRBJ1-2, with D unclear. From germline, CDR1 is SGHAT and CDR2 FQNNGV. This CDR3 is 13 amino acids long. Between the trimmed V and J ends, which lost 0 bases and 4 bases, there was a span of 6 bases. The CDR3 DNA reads TGTGCCAGCAGCTTAGACCGGTCCTATGGCTACACCTTC. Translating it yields CASSLDRSYGYTF.

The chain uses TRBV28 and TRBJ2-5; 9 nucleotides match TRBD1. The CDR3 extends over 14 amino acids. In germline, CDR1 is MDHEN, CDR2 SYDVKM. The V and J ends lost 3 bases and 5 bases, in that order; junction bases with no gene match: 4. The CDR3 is CASSFPGTGETQYF. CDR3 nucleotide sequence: TGTGCCAGCAGTTTCCCCGGGACAGGGGAGACCCAGTACTTC.

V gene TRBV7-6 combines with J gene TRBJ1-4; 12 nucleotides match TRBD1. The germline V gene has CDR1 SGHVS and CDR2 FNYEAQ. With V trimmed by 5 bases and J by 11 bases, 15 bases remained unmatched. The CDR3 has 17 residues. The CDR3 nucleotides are TGTGCCAGCAGCCCGGGACAGGGGGCCGTTAGGATGGGGAAACTGTTTTTT. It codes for CASSPGQGAVRMGKLFF.

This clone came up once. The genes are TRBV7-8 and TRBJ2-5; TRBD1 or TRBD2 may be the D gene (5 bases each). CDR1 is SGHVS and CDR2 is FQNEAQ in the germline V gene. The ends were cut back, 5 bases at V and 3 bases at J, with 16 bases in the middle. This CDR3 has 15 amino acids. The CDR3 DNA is TGTGCCAGCAGCCCTTGGGGACCGGATAAAGAGACCCAGTACTTC. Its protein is CASSPWGPDKETQYF.

CDR3 bases: TGTGCCAGCAGTTACTCGGACAGACCCTATGGCTACACCTTC. As protein: CASSYSDRPYGYTF. This chain joins TRBV6-2 or TRBV6-3 and TRBJ1-2; D perhaps matches TRBD1 (6 bases). V lost 0 bases and J 4 bases, leaving 9 bases between the germline ends. The CDR3 is 14 amino acids. Germline V gene data show CDR1 as MNHEY and CDR2 as SVGEGT.

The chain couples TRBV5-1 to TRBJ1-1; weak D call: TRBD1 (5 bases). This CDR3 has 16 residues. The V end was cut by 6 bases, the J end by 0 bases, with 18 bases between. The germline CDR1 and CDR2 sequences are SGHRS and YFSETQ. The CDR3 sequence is CASTKMGQQMNTEAFF. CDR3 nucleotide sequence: TGCGCCAGCACCAAAATGGGGCAGCAAATGAACACTGAAGCTTTCTTT.